One sample yielded the 3 T cell receptor beta chains listed below, sequenced in a study of shared clonotypes between healthy human individuals. Method: immunoSEQ multiplex PCR; TCRdb's copy keeps in-frame clones and lacks some. The table has around 690,000 clones, around 90% seen once. The specimen sequenced was memory CD8+ T cells from PBMCs. Documented subset: CD45RO+ cells pooled with CCR7-negative TemRA cells. These receptors originate from a man aged 18-30 years in good health. Some clones in this sample may be carry-over from other donors' samples.

Regarding this clone: Other DNA sequences of this sample code for an identical CDR3. This rearrangement joins TRBV27 to TRBJ2-7; 9 positions match TRBD1. The CDR3 extends over 14 amino acids. Germline-derived CDR1 and CDR2 are MNHEY and SMNVEV (reference sequence). J gave up 3 bases and V 5 bases, and 5 bases lay outside the gene matches. Written as DNA, the CDR3 is TGTGCCAGCAGTCTTACAGGGGGCAACTACGAGCAGTACTTC. This translates into CASSLTGGNYEQYF.

The chain links TRBV7-9 to TRBJ1-2; possibly TRBD1 for D (5 bases). CDR1 and CDR2 from the germline V gene are SEHNR and FQNEAQ (reference sequence). Trimming took 3 bases from V and 4 from J, leaving 12 bases between them. The CDR3 runs 14 residues. The CDR3 reads CASSFRGSPYGYTF. CDR3 nucleotide sequence: TGTGCCAGCAGCTTTCGGGGCAGCCCCTATGGCTACACCTTC.

The gene calls are TRBV13 and TRBJ1-2; weak D call: TRBD1 (5 bases). The V and J ends lost 3 bases and 7 bases respectively, with 12 bases between them. CDR1 is PRHDT and CDR2 is FYEKMQ in the germline V gene (reference sequence). CDR3 size: 13 residues. The CDR3 region is CASSFRGNGGYTF. CDR3 sequence (DNA): TGTGCCAGCAGCTTCCGGGGGAACGGTGGCTACACCTTC.